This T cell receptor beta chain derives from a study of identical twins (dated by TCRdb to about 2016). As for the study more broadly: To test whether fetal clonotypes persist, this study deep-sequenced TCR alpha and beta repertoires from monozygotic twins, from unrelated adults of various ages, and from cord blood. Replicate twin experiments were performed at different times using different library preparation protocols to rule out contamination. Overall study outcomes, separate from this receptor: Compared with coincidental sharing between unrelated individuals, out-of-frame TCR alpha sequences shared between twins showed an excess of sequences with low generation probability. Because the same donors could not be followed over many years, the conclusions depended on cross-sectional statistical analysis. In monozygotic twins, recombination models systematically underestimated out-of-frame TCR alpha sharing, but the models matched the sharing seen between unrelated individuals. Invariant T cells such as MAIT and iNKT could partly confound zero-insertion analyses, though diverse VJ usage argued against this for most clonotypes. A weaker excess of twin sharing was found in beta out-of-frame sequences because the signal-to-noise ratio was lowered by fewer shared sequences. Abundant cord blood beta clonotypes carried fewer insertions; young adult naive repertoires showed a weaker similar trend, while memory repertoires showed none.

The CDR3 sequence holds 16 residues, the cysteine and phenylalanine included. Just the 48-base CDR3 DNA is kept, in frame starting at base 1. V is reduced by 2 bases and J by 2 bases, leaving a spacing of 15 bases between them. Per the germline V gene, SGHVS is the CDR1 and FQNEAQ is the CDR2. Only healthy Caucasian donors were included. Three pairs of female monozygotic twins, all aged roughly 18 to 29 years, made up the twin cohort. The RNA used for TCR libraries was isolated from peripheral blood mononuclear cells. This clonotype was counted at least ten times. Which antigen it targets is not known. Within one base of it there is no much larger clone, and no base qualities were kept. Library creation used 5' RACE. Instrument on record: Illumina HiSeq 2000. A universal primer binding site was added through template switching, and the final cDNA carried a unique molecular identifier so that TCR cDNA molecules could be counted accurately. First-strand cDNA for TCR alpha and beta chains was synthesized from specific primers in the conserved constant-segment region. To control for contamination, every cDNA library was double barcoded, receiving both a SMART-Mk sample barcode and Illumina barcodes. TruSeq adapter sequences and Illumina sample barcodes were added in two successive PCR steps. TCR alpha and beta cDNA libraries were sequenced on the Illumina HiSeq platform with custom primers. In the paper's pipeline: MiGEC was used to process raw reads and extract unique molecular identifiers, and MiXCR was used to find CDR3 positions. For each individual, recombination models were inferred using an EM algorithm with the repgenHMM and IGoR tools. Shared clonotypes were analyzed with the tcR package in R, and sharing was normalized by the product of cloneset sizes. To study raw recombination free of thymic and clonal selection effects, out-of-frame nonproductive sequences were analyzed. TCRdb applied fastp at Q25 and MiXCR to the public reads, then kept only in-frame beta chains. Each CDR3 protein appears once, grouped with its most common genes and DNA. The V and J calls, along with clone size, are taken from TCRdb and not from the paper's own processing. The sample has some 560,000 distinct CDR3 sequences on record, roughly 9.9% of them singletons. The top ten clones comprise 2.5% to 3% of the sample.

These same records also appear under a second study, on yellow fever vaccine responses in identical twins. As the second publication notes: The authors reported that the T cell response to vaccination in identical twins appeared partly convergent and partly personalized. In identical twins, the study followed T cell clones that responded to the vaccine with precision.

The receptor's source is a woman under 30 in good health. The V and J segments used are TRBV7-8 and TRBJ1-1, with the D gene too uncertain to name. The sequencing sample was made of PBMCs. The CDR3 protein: CASSLPSAGPNTEAFF. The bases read TGTGCCAGCAGCTTACCATCGGCGGGCCCTAACACTGAAGCTTTCTTT.